The source of this TCR beta chain is a study of T cells after yellow fever vaccination. Study information: Low-cell-number fractions were prepared with SMART-Seq v4 Ultra Low Input. Points from the study as a whole: Of the clonotypes, a small share occurred in both CD4 and CD8 compartments. In post-booster samples, most primary-vaccination clones reappeared (just under 98% CD4, roughly 89% CD8). Within FACS-sorted repertoires, abundant clonotypes contaminating from the bulk population could be present.

In this sample, this clonotype turned up a few times. The antigen remains unidentified. TCRdb processed the 5' RACE reads anew with MiXCR; each CDR3 protein has one entry. The sample lists approximately 550,000 distinct CDR3 sequences; over 15% were seen once. Per the germline V gene, CDR1 is MNHNY and CDR2 is SVGAGI (reference sequence). V gave up 6 bases and J gave up 7 bases, with 12 bases separating them. The CDR3 has 13 amino acids. Here the sequenced sample was PBMCs, taken 15 days after the yellow fever booster vaccination. The receptor was isolated from a man in his thirties or forties who received the YFV17D yellow fever vaccine. V is TRBV6-6 and J is TRBJ2-2, with D hard to call. The CDR3 DNA sequence: TGTGCCAGCAGCCAGACTGAGGACGGGGAGCTGTTTTTT. Amino acids: CASSQTEDGELFF.